The 5 T cell receptor beta chains below were found in one sample sequenced in a study of shared clonotypes between healthy human individuals. Assay used: immunoSEQ multiplex PCR; TCRdb lists only in-frame clones, some missing. The table includes roughly 300,000 clones, around 86% detected once. The sequencing sample was made of memory CD8+ T cells sorted from blood. Subset: CD45RO+ cells pooled with CCR7-negative TemRA cells. The origin of the receptors is a man aged 18-30 years in good health.

The rearrangement links TRBV4-1 to TRBJ2-7; D unresolved. The V gene's germline CDR1 is MGHRA and CDR2 YSYEKL. The V gene lost 1 base and the J gene lost 2 bases, with 12 bases spanning the gap. CDR3 length: 15 residues. This chain's CDR3 is CASSQAAPAAYEQYF. DNA of the CDR3: TGCGCCAGCAGCCAAGCCGCCCCGGCTGCCTACGAGCAGTACTTC.

V and J are TRBV15 and TRBJ1-4, with D perhaps TRBD1 (6 bases). This CDR3 has 15 amino acids. V lost 0 bases, J lost 6 bases, and 11 bases lay in between. Germline CDR1 reads LNHNV; CDR2 reads YYDKDF (reference sequence). CDR3 sequence: CATSRDWGGDEKLFF. The CDR3 DNA sequence: TGTGCCACCAGCAGAGATTGGGGGGGCGATGAAAAACTGTTTTTT. The full variable domain, with the rest looked up from reference TRBV15 and TRBJ1-4, is DAMVIQNPRYQVTQFGKPVTLSCSQTLNHNVMYWYQQKSSQAPKLLFHYYDKDFNNEADTPDNFQSRRPNTSFCFLDIRSPGLGDTAMYLCATSRDWGGDEKLFFGSGTQLSVL.

This chain links TRBV27 with TRBJ2-7; tentatively, D is TRBD1 (5 bases). CDR3 length equals 13 residues. Germline loops: CDR1 MNHEY, CDR2 SMNVEV (reference sequence). The germline V and J ends were trimmed by 6 bases and 3 bases, with 12 bases remaining between them. The CDR3 loop is CASRLGRDYEQYF. The CDR3 DNA sequence: TGTGCCAGCAGATTGGGCAGGGACTACGAGCAGTACTTC.

This clone was detected a few times. This sequence joins TRBV6-5 and TRBJ2-5; 13 bases agree with TRBD2. Germline CDR1 and CDR2: MNHEY and SVGAGI. The CDR3 covers 16 residues. Trimming at V came to 2 bases and at J to 4 bases, leaving 4 bases not matched to a gene. CDR3 sequence: CASSYGTSGVAETQYF. CDR3 in DNA: TGTGCCAGCAGTTACGGGACTAGCGGGGTGGCAGAGACCCAGTACTTC.

Notes on this clone: In the same sample, other DNA sequences code for this CDR3. The rearrangement uses TRBV4-3 and TRBJ2-7, with TRBD2 matching 11 bases. J gave up 4 bases and V 0 bases, and 2 bases lay outside the gene matches. The CDR3 has 15 residues. Looked up from germline, CDR1 is LGHNA and CDR2 is YSLEER. CDR3: CASSQETSGSYEQYF. CDR3 nucleotide sequence: TGCGCCAGCAGCCAAGAAACTAGCGGGAGTTACGAGCAGTACTTC.